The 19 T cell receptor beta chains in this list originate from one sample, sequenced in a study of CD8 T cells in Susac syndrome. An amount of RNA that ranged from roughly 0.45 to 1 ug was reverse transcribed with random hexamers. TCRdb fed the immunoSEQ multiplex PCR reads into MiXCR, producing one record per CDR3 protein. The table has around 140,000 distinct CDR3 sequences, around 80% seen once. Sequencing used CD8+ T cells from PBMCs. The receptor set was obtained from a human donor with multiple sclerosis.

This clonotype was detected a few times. CDR3: CASSWDFNEQFF. The CDR3 DNA follows: TGTGCCAGCAGCTGGGACTTCAATGAGCAGTTCTTC. The rearrangement links TRBV5-5 to TRBJ2-1; D is possibly TRBD2 (6 bases). Germline CDR1 SGHKS, CDR2 YYEKEE (reference sequence). The CDR3 runs to 12 residues. Trimming took 3 bases from V and 6 from J, leaving 7 bases between them.

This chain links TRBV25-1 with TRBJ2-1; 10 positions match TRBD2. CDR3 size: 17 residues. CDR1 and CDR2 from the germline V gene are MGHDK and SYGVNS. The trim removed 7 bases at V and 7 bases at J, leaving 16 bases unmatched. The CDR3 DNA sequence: TGTGCCAGCATTGGGTTAGCGGGAGGCCTAACGTGGAATGAGCAGTTCTTC. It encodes CASIGLAGGLTWNEQFF.

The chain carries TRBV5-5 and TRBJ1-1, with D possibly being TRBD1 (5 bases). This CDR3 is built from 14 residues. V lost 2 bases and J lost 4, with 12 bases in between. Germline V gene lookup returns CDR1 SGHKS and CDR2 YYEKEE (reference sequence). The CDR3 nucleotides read TGTGCCAGCAGCTTTGGGGCTTTGGGCACTGAAGCTTTCTTT. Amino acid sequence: CASSFGALGTEAFF. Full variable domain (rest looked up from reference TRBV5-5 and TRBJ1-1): DAGVTQSPTHLIKTRGQQVTLRCSPISGHKSVSWYQQVLGQGPQFIFQYYEKEERGRGNFPDRFSARQFPNYSSELNVNALLLGDSALYLCASSFGALGTEAFFGQGTRLTVV.

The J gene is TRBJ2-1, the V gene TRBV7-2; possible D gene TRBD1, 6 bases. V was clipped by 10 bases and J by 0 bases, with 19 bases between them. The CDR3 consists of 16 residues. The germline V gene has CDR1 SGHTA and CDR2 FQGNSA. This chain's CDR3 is CAINKPMDSSYNEQFF. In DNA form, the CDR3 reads TGTGCCATCAATAAACCAATGGACAGCTCCTACAATGAGCAGTTCTTC.

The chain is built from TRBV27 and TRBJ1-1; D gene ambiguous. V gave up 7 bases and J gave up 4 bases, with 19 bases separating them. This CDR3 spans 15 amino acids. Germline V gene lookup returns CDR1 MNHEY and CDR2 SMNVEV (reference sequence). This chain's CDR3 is CASTSPGLAGTEAFF. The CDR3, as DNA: TGTGCCAGCACCTCACCGGGTCTGGCGGGCACTGAAGCTTTCTTT.

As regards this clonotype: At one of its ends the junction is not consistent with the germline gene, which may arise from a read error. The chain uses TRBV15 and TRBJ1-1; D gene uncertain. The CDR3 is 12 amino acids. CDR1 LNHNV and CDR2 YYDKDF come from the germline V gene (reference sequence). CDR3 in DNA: TGTGCCACCAGCAGAGATCCGATCGATTTTACTTTT. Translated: CATSRDPIDFTF.

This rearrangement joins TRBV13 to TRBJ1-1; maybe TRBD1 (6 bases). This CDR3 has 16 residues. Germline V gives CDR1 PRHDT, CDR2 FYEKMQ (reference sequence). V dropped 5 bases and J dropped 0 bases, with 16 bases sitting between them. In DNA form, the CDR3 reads TGTGCCAGCAGCGTACAGGGTTCCTCAATGAACACTGAAGCTTTCTTT. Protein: CASSVQGSSMNTEAFF.

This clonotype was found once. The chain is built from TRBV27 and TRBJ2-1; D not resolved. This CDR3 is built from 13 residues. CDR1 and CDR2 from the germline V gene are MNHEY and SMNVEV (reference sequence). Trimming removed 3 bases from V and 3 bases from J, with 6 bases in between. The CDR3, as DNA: TGTGCCAGCAGTTTCCTAAACTACAATGAGCAGTTCTTC. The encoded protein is CASSFLNYNEQFF.

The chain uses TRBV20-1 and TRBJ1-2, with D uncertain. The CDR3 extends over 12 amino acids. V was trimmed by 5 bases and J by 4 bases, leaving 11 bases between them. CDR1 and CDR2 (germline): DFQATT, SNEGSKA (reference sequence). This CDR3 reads CSAFTSSYGYTF. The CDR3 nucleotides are TGCAGTGCTTTCACCAGCAGCTATGGCTACACCTTC.

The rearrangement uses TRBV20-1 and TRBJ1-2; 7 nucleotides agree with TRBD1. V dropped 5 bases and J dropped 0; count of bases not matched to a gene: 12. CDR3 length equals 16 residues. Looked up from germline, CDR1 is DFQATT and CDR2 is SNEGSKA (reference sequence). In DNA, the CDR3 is TGCAGTGCTCCCGGGACAGCCACTTTAGCTAACTATGGCTACACCTTC. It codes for CSAPGTATLANYGYTF.

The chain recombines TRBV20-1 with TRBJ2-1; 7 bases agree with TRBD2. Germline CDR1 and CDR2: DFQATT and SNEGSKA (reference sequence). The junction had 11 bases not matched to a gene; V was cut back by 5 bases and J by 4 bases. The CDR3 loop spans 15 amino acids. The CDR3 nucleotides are TGCAGTGCTCCCGGGGGAGGGCTCGGGTACAATGAGCAGTTCTTC. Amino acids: CSAPGGGLGYNEQFF.

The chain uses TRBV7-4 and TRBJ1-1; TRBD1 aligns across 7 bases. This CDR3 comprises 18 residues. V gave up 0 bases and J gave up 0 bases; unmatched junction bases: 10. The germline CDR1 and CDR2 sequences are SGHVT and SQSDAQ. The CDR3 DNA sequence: TGTGCCAGCAGCTTAGCGTTGGCAGGGGGTCATATGAACACTGAAGCTTTCTTT. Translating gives CASSLALAGGHMNTEAFF.

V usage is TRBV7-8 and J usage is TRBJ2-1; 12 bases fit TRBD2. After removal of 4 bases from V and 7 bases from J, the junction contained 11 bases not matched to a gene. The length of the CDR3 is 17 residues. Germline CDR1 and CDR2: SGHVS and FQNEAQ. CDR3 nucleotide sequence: TGTGCCAGCAGCTCACTAGCGGGAGGACCCTCAGGAAATGAGCAGTTCTTC. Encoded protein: CASSSLAGGPSGNEQFF. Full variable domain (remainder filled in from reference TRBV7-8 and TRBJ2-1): GAGVSQSPRYKVAKRGQDVALRCDPISGHVSLFWYQQALGQGPEFLTYFQNEAQLDKSGLPSDRFFAERPEGSVSTLKIQRTQQEDSAVYLCASSSLAGGPSGNEQFFGPGTRLTVL.

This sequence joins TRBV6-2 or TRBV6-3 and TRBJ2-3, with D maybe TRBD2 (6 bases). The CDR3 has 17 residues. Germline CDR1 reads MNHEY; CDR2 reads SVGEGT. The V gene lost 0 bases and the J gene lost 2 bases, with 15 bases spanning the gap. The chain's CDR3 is CASSYSRTKLDTDTQYF. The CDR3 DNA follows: TGTGCCAGCAGTTACTCGAGGACTAAGTTGGACACAGATACGCAGTATTTT.

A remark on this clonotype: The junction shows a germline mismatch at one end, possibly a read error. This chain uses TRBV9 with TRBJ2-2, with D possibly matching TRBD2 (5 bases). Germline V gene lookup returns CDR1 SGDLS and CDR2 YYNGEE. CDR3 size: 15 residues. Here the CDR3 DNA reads TGTGCCAGCAGCCAGACTGTTCCAAGTACCGGGGAGCTGCTTTTT. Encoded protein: CASSQTVPSTGELLF.

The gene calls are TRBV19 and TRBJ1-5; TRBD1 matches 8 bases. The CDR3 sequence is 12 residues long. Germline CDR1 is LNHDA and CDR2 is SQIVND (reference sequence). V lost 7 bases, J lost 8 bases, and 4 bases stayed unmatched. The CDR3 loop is CASKQGAKPQHF. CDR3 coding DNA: TGTGCCAGTAAGCAGGGGGCGAAGCCCCAGCATTTT.

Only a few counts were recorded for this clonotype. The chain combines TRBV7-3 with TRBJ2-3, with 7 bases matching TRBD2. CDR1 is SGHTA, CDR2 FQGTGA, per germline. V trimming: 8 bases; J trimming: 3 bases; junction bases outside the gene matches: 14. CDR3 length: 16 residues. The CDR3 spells CASVPTNRDYTDTQYF. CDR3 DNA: TGTGCCAGCGTCCCAACCAACCGGGACTATACAGATACGCAGTATTTT.

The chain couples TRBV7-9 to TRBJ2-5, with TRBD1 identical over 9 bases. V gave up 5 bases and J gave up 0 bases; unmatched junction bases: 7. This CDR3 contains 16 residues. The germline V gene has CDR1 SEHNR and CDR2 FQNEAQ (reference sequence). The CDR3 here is CASSEGTGRYQETQYF. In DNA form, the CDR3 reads TGTGCCAGCAGCGAAGGGACAGGGAGATACCAAGAGACCCAGTACTTC. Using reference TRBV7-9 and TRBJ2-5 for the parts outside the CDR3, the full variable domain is DTGVSQNPRHKITKRGQNVTFRCDPISEHNRLYWYRQTLGQGPEFLTYFQNEAQLEKSRLLSDRFSAERPKGSFSTLEIQRTEQGDSAMYLCASSEGTGRYQETQYFGPGTRLLVL.

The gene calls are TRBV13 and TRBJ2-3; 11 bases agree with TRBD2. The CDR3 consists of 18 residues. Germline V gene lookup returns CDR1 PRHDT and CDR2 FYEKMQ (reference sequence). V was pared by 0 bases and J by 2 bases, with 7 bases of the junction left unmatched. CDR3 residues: CASSLGDGTSGNTDTQYF. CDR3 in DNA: TGTGCCAGCAGCTTAGGAGATGGGACTAGCGGAAACACAGATACGCAGTATTTT.